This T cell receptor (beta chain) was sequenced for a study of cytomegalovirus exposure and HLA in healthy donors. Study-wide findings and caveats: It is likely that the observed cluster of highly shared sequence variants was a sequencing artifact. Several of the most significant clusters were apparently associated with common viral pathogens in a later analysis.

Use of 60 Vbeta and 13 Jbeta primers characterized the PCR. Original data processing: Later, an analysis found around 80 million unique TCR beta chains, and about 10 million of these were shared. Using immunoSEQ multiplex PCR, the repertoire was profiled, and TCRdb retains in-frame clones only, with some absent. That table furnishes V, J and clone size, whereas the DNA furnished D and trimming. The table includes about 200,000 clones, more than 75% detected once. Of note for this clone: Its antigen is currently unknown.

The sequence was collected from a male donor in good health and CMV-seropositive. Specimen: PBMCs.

CDR3 amino acids: CASTRTSGSHNEQFF. The CDR3 DNA reads TGTGCCAGCACCAGGACTAGCGGGAGCCACAATGAGCAGTTCTTC. The chain carries TRBV7-2 and TRBJ2-1, with 13 nucleotides matching TRBD2. J lost 5 bases, V lost 7 bases, and 5 bases had no gene match. Germline V CDR1 and CDR2: SGHTA, FQGNSA. CDR3 size: 15 residues.